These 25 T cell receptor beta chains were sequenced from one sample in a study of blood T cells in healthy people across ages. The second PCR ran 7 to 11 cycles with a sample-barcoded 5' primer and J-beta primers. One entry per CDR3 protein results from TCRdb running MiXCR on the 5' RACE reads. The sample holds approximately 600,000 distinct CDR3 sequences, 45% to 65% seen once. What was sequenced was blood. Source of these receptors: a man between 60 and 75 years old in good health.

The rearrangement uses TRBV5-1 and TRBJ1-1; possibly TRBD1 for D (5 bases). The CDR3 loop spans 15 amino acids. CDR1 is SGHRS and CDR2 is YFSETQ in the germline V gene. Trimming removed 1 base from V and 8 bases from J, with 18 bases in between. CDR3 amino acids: CASSLQGTGGKEAFF. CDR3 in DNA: TGCGCCAGCAGCTTGCAGGGAACGGGGGGGAAGGAAGCTTTCTTT.

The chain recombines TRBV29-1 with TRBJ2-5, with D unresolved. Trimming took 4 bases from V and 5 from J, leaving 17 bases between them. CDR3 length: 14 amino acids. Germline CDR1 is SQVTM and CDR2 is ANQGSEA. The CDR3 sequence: CSVGTLLAGETQYF. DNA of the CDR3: TGCAGCGTTGGGACCCTTTTAGCCGGGGAGACCCAGTACTTC. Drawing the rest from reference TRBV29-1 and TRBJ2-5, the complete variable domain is SAVISQKPSRDICQRGTSLTIQCQVDSQVTMMFWYRQQPGQSLTLIATANQGSEATYESGFVIDKFPISRPNLTFSTLTVSNMSPEDSSIYLCSVGTLLAGETQYFGPGTRLLVL.

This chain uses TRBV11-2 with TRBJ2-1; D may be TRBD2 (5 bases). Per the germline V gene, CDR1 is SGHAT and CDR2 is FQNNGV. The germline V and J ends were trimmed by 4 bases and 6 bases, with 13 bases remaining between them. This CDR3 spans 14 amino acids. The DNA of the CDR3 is TGTGCCAGCAGCTCAAGGTCCCTAGCCAATGAGCAGTTCTTC. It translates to CASSSRSLANEQFF.

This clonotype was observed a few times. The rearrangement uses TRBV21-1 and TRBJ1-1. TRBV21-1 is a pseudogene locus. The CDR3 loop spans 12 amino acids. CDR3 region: CASSGQNTEAFF. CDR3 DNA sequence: TGTGCCAGCAGCGGGCAGAACACTGAAGCTTTCTTT.

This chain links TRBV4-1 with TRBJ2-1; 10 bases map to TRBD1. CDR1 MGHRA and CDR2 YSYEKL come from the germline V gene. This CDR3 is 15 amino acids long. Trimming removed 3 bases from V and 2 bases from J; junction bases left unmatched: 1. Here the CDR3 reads CASSQTGGPYNEQFF. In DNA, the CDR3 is TGCGCCAGCAGCCAGACAGGGGGCCCCTACAATGAGCAGTTCTTC.

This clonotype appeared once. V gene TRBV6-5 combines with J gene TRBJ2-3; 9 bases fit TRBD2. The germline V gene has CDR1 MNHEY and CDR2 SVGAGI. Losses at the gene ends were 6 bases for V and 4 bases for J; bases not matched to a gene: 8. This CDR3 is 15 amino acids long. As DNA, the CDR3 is TGTGCCAGCAGCCCTAGCGGGATGGGTGCAGATACGCAGTATTTT. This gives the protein CASSPSGMGADTQYF.

CDR3 in amino acids: CASKRRGATDTQYF. The CDR3 DNA follows: TGTGCCAGCAAGAGGCGGGGGGCAACAGATACGCAGTATTTT. The genes are TRBV12-3 or TRBV12-4 and TRBJ2-3; 8 positions match TRBD2. The CDR3 contains 14 residues. V shed 7 bases and J 3 bases; nucleotides not matched to a gene: 6.

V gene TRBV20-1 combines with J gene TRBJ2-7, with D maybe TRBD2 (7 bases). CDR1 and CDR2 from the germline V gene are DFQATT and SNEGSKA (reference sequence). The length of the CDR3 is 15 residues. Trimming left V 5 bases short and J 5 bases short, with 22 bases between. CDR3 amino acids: CSAYEGGQGRDEQYF. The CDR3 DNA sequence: TGCAGTGCTTACGAGGGGGGGCAGGGGCGTGACGAGCAGTACTTC.

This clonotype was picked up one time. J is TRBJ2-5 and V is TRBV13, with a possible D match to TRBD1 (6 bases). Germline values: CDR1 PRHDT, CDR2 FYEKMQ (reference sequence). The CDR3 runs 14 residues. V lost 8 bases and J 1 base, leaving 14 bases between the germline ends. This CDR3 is CASFTRGSQETQYF. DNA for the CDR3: TGTGCCAGCTTTACCAGGGGTTCCCAAGAGACCCAGTACTTC.

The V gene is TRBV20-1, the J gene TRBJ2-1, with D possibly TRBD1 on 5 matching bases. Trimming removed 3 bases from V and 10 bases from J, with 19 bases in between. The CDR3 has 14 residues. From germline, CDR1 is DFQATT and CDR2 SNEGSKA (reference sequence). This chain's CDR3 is CSARGRAREAEQFF. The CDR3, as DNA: TGCAGTGCTAGGGGCAGGGCGCGTGAGGCAGAGCAGTTCTTC.

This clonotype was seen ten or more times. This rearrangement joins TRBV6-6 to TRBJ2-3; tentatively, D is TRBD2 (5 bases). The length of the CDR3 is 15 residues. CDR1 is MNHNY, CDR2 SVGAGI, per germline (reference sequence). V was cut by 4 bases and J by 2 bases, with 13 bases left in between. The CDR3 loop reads CASSSTDSHTDTQYF. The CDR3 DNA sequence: TGTGCCAGCAGTTCTACGGACTCGCACACAGATACGCAGTATTTT.

The CDR3 bases are TGTGCCAGCAGTTCCTCCAGTAAAGAGACCCAGTACTTC. As protein: CASSSSSKETQYF. The rearrangement uses TRBV28 and TRBJ2-5; D is unresolved. Trimming shortened V by 4 bases and J by 3 bases, and 9 bases separated the two germline ends. There are 13 residues in the CDR3. The germline CDR1 and CDR2 sequences are MDHEN and SYDVKM. Full variable domain (missing parts from reference TRBV28 and TRBJ2-5): DVKVTQSSRYLVKRTGEKVFLECVQDMDHENMFWYRQDPGLGLRLIYFSYDVKMKEKGDIPEGYSVSREKKERFSLILESASTNQTSMYLCASSSSSKETQYFGPGTRLLVL.

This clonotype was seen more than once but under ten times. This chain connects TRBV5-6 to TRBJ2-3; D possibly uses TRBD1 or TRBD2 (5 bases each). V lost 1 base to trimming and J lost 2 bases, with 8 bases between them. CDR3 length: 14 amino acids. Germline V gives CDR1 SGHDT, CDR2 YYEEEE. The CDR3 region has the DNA TGTGCCAGCAGCTTGTTGGGACCCACAGATACGCAGTATTTT. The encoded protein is CASSLLGPTDTQYF.

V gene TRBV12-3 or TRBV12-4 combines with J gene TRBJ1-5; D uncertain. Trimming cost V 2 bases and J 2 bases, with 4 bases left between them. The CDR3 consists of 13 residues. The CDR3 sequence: CASSLLGNQPQHF. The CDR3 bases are TGTGCCAGCAGTTTACTTGGCAATCAGCCCCAGCATTTT.

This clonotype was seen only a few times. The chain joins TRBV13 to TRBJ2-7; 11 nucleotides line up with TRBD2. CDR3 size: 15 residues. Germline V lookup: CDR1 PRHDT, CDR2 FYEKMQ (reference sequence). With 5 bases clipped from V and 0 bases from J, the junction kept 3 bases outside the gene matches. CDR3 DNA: TGTGCCAGCAGCACGGGACTAGCGGTCTCCTACGAGCAGTACTTC. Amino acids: CASSTGLAVSYEQYF.

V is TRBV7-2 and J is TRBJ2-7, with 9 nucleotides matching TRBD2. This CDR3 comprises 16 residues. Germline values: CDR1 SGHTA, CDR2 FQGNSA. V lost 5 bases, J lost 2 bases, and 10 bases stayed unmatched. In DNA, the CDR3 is TGTGCCAGCAGCCCAGAAGCGGGGGGCTTCACCTACGAGCAGTACTTC. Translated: CASSPEAGGFTYEQYF.

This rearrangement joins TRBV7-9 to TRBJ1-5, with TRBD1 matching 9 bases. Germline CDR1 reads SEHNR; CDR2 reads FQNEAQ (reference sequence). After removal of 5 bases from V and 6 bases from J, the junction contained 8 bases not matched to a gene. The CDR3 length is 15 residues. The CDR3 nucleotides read TGTGCCAGCAGCCTGACAGGGGGTAGGAGTCAGCCCCAGCATTTT. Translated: CASSLTGGRSQPQHF.

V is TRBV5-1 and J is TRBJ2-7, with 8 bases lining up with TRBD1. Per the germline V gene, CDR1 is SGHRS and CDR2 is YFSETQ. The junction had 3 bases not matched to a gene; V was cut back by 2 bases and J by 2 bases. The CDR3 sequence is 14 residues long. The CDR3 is CASSFTGGPYEQYF. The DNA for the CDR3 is TGCGCCAGCAGCTTCACAGGGGGGCCCTACGAGCAGTACTTC.

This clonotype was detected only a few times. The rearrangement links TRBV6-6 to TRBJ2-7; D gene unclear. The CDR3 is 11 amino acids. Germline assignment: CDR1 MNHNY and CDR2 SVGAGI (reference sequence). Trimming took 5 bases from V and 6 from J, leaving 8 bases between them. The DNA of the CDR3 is TGTGCCAGCAGTCCCCTACGCGAGCAGTACTTC. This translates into CASSPLREQYF.

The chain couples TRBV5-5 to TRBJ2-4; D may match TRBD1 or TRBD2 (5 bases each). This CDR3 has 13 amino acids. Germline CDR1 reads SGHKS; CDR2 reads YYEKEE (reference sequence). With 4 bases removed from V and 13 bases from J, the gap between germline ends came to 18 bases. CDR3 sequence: CASSPGRRQEQYF. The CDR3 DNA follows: TGTGCCAGCAGCCCGGGACGGCGCCAGGAGCAGTACTTC.

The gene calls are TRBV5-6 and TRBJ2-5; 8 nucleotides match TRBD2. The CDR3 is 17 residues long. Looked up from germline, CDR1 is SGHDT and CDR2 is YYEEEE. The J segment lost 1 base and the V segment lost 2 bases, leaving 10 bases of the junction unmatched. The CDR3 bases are TGTGCCAGCAGCTTAGGTGCCTGGCGGGGGGTCCAAGAGACCCAGTACTTC. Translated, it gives CASSLGAWRGVQETQYF.

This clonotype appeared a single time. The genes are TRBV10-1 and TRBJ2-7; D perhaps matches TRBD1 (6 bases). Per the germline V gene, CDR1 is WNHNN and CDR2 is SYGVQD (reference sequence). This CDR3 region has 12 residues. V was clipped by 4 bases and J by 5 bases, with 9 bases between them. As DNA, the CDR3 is TGCGCCAGCAGTGTGGGGGCGGACGAGCAGTACTTC. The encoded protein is CASSVGADEQYF.

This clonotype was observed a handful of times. The CDR3 nucleotides read TGTGCCAGCAGCTTAGGGATGACAGGGGCCGACCAAGAGACCCAGTACTTC. Protein product: CASSLGMTGADQETQYF. The chain recombines TRBV7-2 with TRBJ2-5; 8 bases are a match to TRBD1. Germline CDR1 and CDR2: SGHTA and FQGNSA. J was trimmed by 0 bases and V by 1 base; bases with no gene match: 7. This CDR3 contains 17 residues.

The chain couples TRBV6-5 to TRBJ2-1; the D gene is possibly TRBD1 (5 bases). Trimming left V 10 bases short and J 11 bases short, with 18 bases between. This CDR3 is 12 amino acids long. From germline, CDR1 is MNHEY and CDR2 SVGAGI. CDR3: CATTGWANKQFF. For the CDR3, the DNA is TGTGCCACCACAGGATGGGCAAATAAGCAGTTCTTC.

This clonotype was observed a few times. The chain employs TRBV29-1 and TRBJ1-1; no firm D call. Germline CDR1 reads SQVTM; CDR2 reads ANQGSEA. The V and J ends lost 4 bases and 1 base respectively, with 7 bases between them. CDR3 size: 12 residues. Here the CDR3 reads CSVAGTNTEAFF. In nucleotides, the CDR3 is TGCAGCGTTGCAGGTACGAACACTGAAGCTTTCTTT.